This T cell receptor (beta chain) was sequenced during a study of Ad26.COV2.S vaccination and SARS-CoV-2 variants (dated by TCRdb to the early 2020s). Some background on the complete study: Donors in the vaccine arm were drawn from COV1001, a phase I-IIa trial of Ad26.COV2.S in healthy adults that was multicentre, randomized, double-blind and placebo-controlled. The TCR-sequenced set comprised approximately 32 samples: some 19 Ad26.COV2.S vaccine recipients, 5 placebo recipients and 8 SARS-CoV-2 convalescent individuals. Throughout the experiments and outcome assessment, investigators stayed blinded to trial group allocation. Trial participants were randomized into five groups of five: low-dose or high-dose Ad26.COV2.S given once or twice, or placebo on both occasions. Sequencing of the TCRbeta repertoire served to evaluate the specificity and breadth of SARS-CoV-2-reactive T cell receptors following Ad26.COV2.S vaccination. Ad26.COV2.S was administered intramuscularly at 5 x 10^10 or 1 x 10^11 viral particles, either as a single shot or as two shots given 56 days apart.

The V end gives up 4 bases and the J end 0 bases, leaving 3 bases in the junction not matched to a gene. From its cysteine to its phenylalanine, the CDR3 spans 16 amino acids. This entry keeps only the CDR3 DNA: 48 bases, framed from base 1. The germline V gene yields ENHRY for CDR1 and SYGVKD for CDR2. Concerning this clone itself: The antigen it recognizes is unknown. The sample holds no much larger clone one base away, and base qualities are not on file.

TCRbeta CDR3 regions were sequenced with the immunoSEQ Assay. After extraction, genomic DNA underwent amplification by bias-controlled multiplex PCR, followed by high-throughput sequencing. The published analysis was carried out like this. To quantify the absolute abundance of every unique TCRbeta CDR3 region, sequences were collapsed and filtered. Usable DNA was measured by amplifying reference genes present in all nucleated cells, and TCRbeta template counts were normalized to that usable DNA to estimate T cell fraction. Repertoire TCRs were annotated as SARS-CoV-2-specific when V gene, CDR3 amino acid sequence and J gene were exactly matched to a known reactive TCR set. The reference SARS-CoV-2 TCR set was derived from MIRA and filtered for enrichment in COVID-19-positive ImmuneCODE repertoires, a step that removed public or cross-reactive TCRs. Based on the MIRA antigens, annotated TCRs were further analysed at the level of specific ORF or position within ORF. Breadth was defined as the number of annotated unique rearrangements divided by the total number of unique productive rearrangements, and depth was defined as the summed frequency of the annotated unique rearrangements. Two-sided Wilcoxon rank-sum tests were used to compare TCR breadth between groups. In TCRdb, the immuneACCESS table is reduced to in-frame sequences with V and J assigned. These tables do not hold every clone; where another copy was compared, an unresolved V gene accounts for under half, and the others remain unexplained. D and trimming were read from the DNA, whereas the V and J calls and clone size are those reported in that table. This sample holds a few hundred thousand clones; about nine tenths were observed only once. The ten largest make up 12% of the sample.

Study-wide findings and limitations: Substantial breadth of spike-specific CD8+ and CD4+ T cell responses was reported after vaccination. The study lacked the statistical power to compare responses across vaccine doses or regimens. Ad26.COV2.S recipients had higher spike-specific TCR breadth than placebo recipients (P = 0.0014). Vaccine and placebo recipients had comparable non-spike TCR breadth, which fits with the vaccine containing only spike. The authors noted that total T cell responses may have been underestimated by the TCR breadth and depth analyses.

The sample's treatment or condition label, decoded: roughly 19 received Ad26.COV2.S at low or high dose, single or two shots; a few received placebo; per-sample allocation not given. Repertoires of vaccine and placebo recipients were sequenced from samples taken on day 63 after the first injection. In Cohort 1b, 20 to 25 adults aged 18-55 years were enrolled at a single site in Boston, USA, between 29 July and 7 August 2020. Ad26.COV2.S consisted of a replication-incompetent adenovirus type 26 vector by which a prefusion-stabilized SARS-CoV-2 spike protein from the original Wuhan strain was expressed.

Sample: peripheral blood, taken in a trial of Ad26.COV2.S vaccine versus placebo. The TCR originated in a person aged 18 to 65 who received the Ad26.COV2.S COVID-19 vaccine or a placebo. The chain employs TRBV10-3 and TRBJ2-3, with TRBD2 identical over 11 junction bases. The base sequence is TGTGCCATCAGTGGCCGGACTAGCGGGAGCACAGATACGCAGTATTTT. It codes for CAISGRTSGSTDTQYF.